This TCR beta chain was sequenced for a study of CD8+ T cells in alopecia areata (dated by TCRdb to the late 2010s). Background on the whole study: Treated patients were enrolled in an open-label pilot trial of oral tofacitinib at 5 to 10 mg twice daily for moderate-to-severe alopecia areata. In both human patients and the C3H/HeJ mouse model, the study applied high-throughput TCRbeta sequencing to look at T cell clonal expansion in alopecia areata. Human TCRbeta sequencing covered scalp tissue and sorted CD4+ and CD8+ peripheral blood T cells from patchy and totalis/universalis alopecia areata patients and healthy controls. RNA came from the PAXgene miRNA kit for fixed scalp, the miRNeasy kit for PBMCs, and the RNeasy kit for mouse skin. For the treated patients, the SALT score, which quantifies what percentage of scalp surface area is affected, served as the measure of disease severity. Scalp clonality was compared across normal scalp (n=4), patchy alopecia areata scalp (n=8), and alopecia totalis/universalis scalp (n=8). immunoSEQ multiplex PCR using 35 Vbeta forward primers and 13 Jbeta reverse primers was used to amplify TCRbeta CDR3 regions. Patients stayed on tofacitinib for 6 to 18 months and then had 6 months of follow-up off drug so that delayed response and recurrence could be assessed. Patients on tofacitinib were biopsied at baseline and after 4 and 24 weeks of treatment, and several of the patients also had a later scalp biopsy.

Study-level results and caveats: During tofacitinib treatment, many expanded lesional clones remained in scalp and blood, and this persistence may partly explain relapse after treatment is stopped. Lesional scalp, especially in alopecia totalis/universalis, showed higher clonality and more expanded CD8+ clones than normal scalp, suggesting antigenic drive. Shared TCR sequences between patients were less evident than in mice, which may be partly attributable to HLA diversity in the patient population. Scalp TCR repertoire analysis is complicated because resident alphabeta T cells in normal human skin are also sequenced, whereas mouse skin is dominated by gammadelta T cells. Because the treated cohort was small and included a single nonresponder, larger studies are needed to assess links between baseline CD8+ expansion and response. With tofacitinib, both scalp clonality and the number of expanded CD8+ clones among the top 100 scalp clones went down significantly.

Sequences SQVTM (CDR1) and ANQGSEA (CDR2) are obtained from the germline V gene. Reading from cysteine to phenylalanine, the CDR3 counts 11 amino acids. Only the CDR3 DNA is retained, 33 bases long and in frame from the first base. The junction shows trimming of 5 bases on V and 1 base on J, plus 2 bases between the germline ends. The meaning of the sample's treatment or condition label: oral pan-JAK inhibitor, 5-10 mg twice daily. Peripheral blood and lesional scalp punch biopsies were obtained from patients with alopecia areata. PBMCs were isolated by density centrifugation and stained for CD3, CD4 and CD8, and CD4+ and CD8+ T cells were sorted on a FACSAria. In the case of this clone: Its antigen is currently not known. Per-base quality was not reported, and no clone a single base away is much larger than it. Other DNA variants within this sample encode the same CDR3.

Libraries were made using the immunoSEQ multiplex PCR assay. For TCR sequencing, RNA was extracted from every sample and reverse transcribed into cDNA to serve as template. SuperScript III was used to make first-strand cDNA, primed with a 2:1 mix of oligo-dT and random hexamers. Amplification bias was assessed with a synthetic immune receptor repertoire, and residual bias was removed computationally. The published analysis was carried out like this. Raw reads were preprocessed to remove errors, and CDR3 was defined by IMGT conventions from the conserved cysteine to phenylalanine. Clonality was computed by normalizing Shannon entropy by log2 of the number of productive unique TCRs and subtracting the result from 1. CD4 or CD8 identity of scalp clones was inferred by cross-referencing scalp TCRbeta sequences with sorted blood CD4 and CD8 repertoires. The table comes from immuneACCESS by way of TCRdb, which keeps in-frame sequences with V and J called. Part of the clones is missing from these tables; in studies checked, under half for an unresolved V gene and the rest for unknown reasons. Clone size and the V and J calls come from that table; the DNA yielded D and trimming. The sample table holds some 190,000 clones, of which roughly three fifths were seen once. The ten largest account for 1.3% of the sample.

The clonotype originates from a human donor with alopecia areata. The chain employs TRBV29-1 and TRBJ2-2; the D gene is not confidently resolved. This sample comprised CD4+ T cells sorted from blood, obtained around week 50, from a patient treated with tofacitinib. The CDR3 in this case is CSVRNTGELFF. The sequenced DNA is TGCAGCGTTAGGAACACCGGGGAGCTGTTTTTT.